This T cell receptor beta chain is from a study of siplizumab effects on memory and regulatory T cells. Roughly 99,000 TCR templates underwent assay in each sample. Clones were sequenced by immunoSEQ multiplex PCR, and TCRdb holds only the in-frame ones, with some missing. Among tens of thousands of clones listed, approximately 86% were seen once. Findings and caveats of the study: It seemed that naive T cells were more diverse than memory cells and were major contributors to the alloresponse. Researchers did not confirm the suppressive function of proliferating Tregs from siplizumab cultures.

Trimming cost V 5 bases and J 3 bases, with 19 bases left between them. The germline gives CDR1 LNHDA, CDR2 SQIVND (reference sequence). This CDR3 comprises 16 residues. Points on this clone: The antigen is undetermined.

The specimen was Tregs sorted from blood. The TCR comes from a human donor in good health. The chain employs TRBV19 and TRBJ1-1; a weak D match, TRBD1 (5 bases). The chain's CDR3 is CASSLRWVRADTEAFF. In DNA form, the CDR3 reads TGTGCCAGTAGTCTAAGGTGGGTCAGGGCTGACACTGAAGCTTTCTTT.